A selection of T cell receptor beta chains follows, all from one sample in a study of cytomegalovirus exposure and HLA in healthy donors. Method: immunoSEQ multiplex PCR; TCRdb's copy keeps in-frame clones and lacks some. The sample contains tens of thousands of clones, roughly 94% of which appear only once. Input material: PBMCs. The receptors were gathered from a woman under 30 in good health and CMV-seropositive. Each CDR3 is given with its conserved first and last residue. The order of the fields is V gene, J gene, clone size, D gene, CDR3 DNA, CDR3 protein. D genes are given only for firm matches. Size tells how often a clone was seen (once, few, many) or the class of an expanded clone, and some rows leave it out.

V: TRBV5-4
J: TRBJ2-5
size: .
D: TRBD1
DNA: TGTGCCAGCAGCTTCGGACAGGGCGGAGAGACCCAGTACTTC
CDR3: CASSFGQGGETQYF

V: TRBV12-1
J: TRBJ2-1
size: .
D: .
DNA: TGTGCCAGCATCTGTGTTAGAAGCGGGAGAGGGAGCAATGAGCAGTTCTTC
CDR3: CASICVRSGRGSNEQFF

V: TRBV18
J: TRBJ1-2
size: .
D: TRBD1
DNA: TGTGCCAGCTCACCAGACAGGGGTGTCTATGGCTACACCTTC
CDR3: CASSPDRGVYGYTF

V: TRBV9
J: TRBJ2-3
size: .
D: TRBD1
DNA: TGTGCCAGCAGCGCGGGACAGGGTAGCACAGATACGCAGTATTTT
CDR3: CASSAGQGSTDTQYF

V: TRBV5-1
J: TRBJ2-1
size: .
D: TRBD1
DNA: TGCGCCAGCAGCTTGAGTGGCGGGCAGGGGGCGGGCAATGAGCAGTTCTTC
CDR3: CASSLSGGQGAGNEQFF

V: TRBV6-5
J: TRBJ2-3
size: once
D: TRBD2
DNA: TGTGCCAGTCGCCCCGCGGGAGGGCCAGATACGCAGTATTTT
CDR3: CASRPAGGPDTQYF

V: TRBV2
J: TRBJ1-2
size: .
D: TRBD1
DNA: TGTGCCAGCAGGCAACAGGGGGAATTGGGGGACTATGGCTACACCTTC
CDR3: CASRQQGELGDYGYTF

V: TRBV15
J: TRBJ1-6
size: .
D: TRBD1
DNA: TGTGCCACCAGCAGAGGTACAGGGGCACAACTTGGGTCACCCCTCCACTTT
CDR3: CATSRGTGAQLGSPLHF

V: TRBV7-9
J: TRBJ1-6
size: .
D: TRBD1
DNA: TGTGCCAGCAGCTTAGGGGACAGGGATTCACCCCTCCACTTT
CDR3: CASSLGDRDSPLHF

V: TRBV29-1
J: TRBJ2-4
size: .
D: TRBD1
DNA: TGCAGCGTTGAGAGTGGGTCGGACAGGGGGGAGGACATTCAGTACTTC
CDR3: CSVESGSDRGEDIQYF

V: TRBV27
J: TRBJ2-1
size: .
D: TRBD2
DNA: TGTGCCAGCAGTTTATCTTATGGGACTAGCGGGAGGGACTACAATGAGCAGTTCTTC
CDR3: CASSLSYGTSGRDYNEQFF

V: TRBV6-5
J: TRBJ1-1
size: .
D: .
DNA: TGTGCCATCTTCACGTACGGTTACACTGAAGCTTTCTTT
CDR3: CAIFTYGYTEAFF

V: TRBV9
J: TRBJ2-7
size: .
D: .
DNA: TGTGCCAGCAGCCCGGGACTTCCGCCACCCTACGAGCAGTACTTC
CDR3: CASSPGLPPPYEQYF

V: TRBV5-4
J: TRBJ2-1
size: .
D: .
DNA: TGTGCCAGCAGCACACGGGGGGCGGGTAGATACAATGAGCAGTTCTTC
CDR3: CASSTRGAGRYNEQFF

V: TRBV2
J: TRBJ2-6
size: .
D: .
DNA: TGTGCCAGCGGTGCTACGAAGGGGAAAACTACTGCTGGGGCCAACGTCCTGACTTTC
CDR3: CASGATKGKTTAGANVLTF

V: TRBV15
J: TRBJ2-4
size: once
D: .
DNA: TGTGCCACTCAGGGAAAGGGGAAAAACATTCAGTACTTC
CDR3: CATQGKGKNIQYF

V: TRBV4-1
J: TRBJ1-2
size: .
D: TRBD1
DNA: TGCGCCAGCAGCCAAGATGGGAGAGCCAGGGGGGATGGCTACACCTTC
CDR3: CASSQDGRARGDGYTF

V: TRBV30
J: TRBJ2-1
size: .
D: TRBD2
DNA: TGTGCCCGCCGGGGGGTGCGGGATGAGCAGTTCTTC
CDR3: CARRGVRDEQFF

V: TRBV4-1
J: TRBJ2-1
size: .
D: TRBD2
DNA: TGCGCCAGCAGCCTGAGGACTAGCGGGGGCCGCTACAATGAGCAGTTCTTC
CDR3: CASSLRTSGGRYNEQFF

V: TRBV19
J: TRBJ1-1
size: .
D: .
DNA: TGTGCCAGTAGTAAGGGGATGAACACTGAAGCTTTCTTT
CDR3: CASSKGMNTEAFF

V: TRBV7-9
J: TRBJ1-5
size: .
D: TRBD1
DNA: TGTGCCAGCAGCTTAGATTCCGGGACAGGGGGTACTCAGCCCCAGCATTTT
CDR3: CASSLDSGTGGTQPQHF

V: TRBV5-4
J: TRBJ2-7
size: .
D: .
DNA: TGTGCCAGCAGCTTGGACCTATCCTACGAGCAGTACTTC
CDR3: CASSLDLSYEQYF

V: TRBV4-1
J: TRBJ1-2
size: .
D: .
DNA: TGCGCCAGCAGCCCGGGGGGAGGTCTCTATGGCTACACCTTC
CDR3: CASSPGGGLYGYTF

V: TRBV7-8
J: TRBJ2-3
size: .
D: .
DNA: TGTGCCAGCAGCGCGAGACTGGTCGCAGATACGCAGTATTTT
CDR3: CASSARLVADTQYF

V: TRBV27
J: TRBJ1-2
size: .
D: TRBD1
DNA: TGTGCCAGCAGTCTCAGGGGGCGCGAGGGCTACACCTTC
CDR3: CASSLRGREGYTF

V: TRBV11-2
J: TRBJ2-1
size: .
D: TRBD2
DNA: TGTGCCAGCATCCTACTAGCGGGGTCACTCAATGAGCAGTTCTTC
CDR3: CASILLAGSLNEQFF

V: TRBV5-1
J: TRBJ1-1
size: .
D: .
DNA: TGCGCCAGCAGCTTCCCCGACAGTTCTGAAGCTTTCTTT
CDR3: CASSFPDSSEAFF

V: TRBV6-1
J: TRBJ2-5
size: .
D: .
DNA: TGTGCCAGCAGTAAACAAGTGACCCAGTACTTC
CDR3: CASSKQVTQYF

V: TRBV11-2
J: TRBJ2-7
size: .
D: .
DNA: TGTGCCAGCAGCTTAGGTTTCAGTACCTTCGAGCAGTACTTC
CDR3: CASSLGFSTFEQYF

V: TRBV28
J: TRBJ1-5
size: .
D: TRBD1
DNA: TGTGCCAGCAGTAACTCAGGACAGGGGTATAGCAATCAGCCCCAGCATTTT
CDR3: CASSNSGQGYSNQPQHF

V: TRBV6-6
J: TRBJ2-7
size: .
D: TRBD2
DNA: TGTGCCAGCAGTTACGGGACTAGCGGGAGTGACGAGCAGTACTTC
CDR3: CASSYGTSGSDEQYF

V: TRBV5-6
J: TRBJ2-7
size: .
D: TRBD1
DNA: TGTGCCAGCAGCTGGGGACAGACAAGCTCCTACGAGCAGTACTTC
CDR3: CASSWGQTSSYEQYF

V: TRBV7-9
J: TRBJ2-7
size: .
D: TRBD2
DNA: TGTGCCAGCAGTCGACTGACTAGCGGGGGCTCCTACGAGCAGTACTTC
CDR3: CASSRLTSGGSYEQYF

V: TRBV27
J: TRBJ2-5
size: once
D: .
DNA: TGTGCCAGCAGTTTATATTCCGGGGGCCAAGAGACCCAGTACTTC
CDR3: CASSLYSGGQETQYF

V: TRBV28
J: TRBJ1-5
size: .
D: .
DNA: TGTGCCAGCAGTCACCCCACGGGCGGGGCTAACAATCAGCCCCAGCATTTT
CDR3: CASSHPTGGANNQPQHF

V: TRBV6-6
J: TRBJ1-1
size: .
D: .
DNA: TGTGCCAGCAGTTACAATTGGGGGCAGAACACTGAAGCTTTCTTT
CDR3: CASSYNWGQNTEAFF

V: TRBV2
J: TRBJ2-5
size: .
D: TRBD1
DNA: TGTGCCAGCGGCCGACAGGGGGCCATAATACAAGAGACCCAGTACTTC
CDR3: CASGRQGAIIQETQYF

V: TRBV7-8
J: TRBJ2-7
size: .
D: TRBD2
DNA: TGTGCCAGCAGCTTAAGGGGCGGGAGTGCAAGATACGAGCAGTACTTC
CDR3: CASSLRGGSARYEQYF

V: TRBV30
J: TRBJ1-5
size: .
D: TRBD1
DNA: TGTGCCTGGGGACAGGGGTGGCAGCCCCAGCATTTT
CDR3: CAWGQGWQPQHF

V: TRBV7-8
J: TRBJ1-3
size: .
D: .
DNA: TGTGCCAGCAGCTTAGCTCGGGTGACAGACACCATATATTTT
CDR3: CASSLARVTDTIYF

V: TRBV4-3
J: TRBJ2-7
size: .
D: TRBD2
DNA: TGCGCCAGCAGCAGGGGACTAGCGGGACCCGAGCAGTACTTC
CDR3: CASSRGLAGPEQYF

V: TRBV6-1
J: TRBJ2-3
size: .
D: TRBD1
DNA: TGTGCCAGCAGGGACAGGGGATACTCAGATACGCAGTATTTT
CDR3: CASRDRGYSDTQYF

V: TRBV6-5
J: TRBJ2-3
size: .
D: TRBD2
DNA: TGTGCCAGCAGCCCCGGGACTAGGGCGACAGATACGCAGTATTTT
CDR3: CASSPGTRATDTQYF

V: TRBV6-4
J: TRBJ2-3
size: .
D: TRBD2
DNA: TGTGCCAGCAGTGACTCGGGGGGGGGCACAGATACGCAGTATTTT
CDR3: CASSDSGGGTDTQYF

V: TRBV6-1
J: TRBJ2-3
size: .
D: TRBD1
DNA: TGTGCCAGCAGTGGCCGGACAGGGAGCACAGATACGCAGTATTTT
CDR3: CASSGRTGSTDTQYF